The 9 T cell receptor beta chains presented below share a single source sample, sequenced in a study of T cells after yellow fever vaccination. In TCRdb, the 5' RACE reads were re-called with MiXCR into one record per CDR3 protein. Among approximately 250,000 distinct CDR3 sequences listed, about 3.9% were seen once. Sequencing was performed on PBMCs, taken 15 days after the yellow fever booster vaccination. These receptors were obtained from a man in his late teens or twenties who received the YFV17D yellow fever vaccine.

At least ten counts were recorded for this clonotype. The gene calls are TRBV12-3 or TRBV12-4 and TRBJ1-4, with a possible D match to TRBD1 (5 bases). This CDR3 has 13 residues. V lost 8 bases and J 4 bases, leaving 11 bases between the germline ends. The CDR3, as DNA: TGTGCCAGCGGGGGACGGAGTAATGAAAAACTGTTTTTT. Its protein is CASGGRSNEKLFF.

There are many counts of this clonotype. This chain connects TRBV15 to TRBJ2-2, with a weak D call TRBD2 (5 bases). V was trimmed by 0 bases and J by 9 bases, leaving 11 bases between them. Germline CDR1 and CDR2: LNHNV and YYDKDF (reference sequence). The CDR3 runs 14 residues. CDR3 in DNA: TGTGCCACCAGCAGAGATCGGGGAACTAGGGAGCTGTTTTTT. Translation: CATSRDRGTRELFF.

This clonotype was detected many times. The V gene is TRBV29-1, the J gene TRBJ2-7; D is unresolved. Germline V gene data show CDR1 as SQVTM and CDR2 as ANQGSEA. The ends were cut back, 4 bases at V and 2 bases at J, with 6 bases in the middle. The CDR3 has 11 residues. In nucleotides, the CDR3 is TGCAGCGTTGCGACCGCCTACGAGCAGTACGTC. It encodes CSVATAYEQYV.

At least ten counts were recorded for this clonotype. J is TRBJ2-3 and V is TRBV20-1, with 7 positions matching TRBD2. There are 14 residues in the CDR3. Unmatched junction bases numbered 6, after V lost 0 bases and J lost 6 bases. Per germline, CDR1 DFQATT and CDR2 SNEGSKA (reference sequence). The CDR3 nucleotides read TGCAGTGCTAGAGATCTGGTCGGGGGGGATACGCAGTATTTT. The encoded protein is CSARDLVGGDTQYF.

This clonotype was counted at least ten times. The V call is TRBV19, the J call TRBJ1-1; a possible D gene is TRBD1 (6 bases). This CDR3 region has 12 residues. Trimming took off 6 bases at V and 5 bases at J, with 10 bases between the two ends. Germline loops: CDR1 LNHDA, CDR2 SQIVND (reference sequence). DNA for the CDR3: TGTGCCAGTAGCACGACAGGAACTGAAGCTTTCTTT. The encoded protein is CASSTTGTEAFF. The full variable domain, with the rest looked up from reference TRBV19 and TRBJ1-1, is DGGITQSPKYLFRKEGQNVTLSCEQNLNHDAMYWYRQDPGQGLRLIYYSQIVNDFQKGDIAEGYSVSREKKESFPLTVTSAQKNPTAFYLCASSTTGTEAFFGQGTRLTVV.

This clonotype was found many times. This sequence joins TRBV20-1 and TRBJ2-4, with 9 bases aligning to TRBD1. The germline gives CDR1 DFQATT, CDR2 SNEGSKA (reference sequence). Germline trimming cut 5 bases from V and 6 bases from J; bases unmatched to any gene: 5. The CDR3 covers 13 residues. CDR3 residues: CSAHRDRVNIQYF. CDR3 nucleotide sequence: TGCAGTGCTCACCGGGACAGGGTAAACATTCAGTACTTC.

This clonotype was observed many times. The chain combines TRBV20-1 with TRBJ2-3; tentatively, D is TRBD2 (5 bases). Germline CDR1 and CDR2: DFQATT and SNEGSKA (reference sequence). The V gene lost 5 bases and the J gene lost 6 bases, with 12 bases spanning the gap. This CDR3 has 12 amino acids. CDR3 coding DNA: TGCAGTGCTCCCGGACCGGGGGATACGCAGTATTTT. It encodes CSAPGPGDTQYF.

This clonotype was picked up many times. The rearrangement joins TRBV20-1 to TRBJ1-2; D is perhaps TRBD1 (5 bases). Germline lookup yields CDR1 DFQATT and CDR2 SNEGSKA (reference sequence). V was clipped by 4 bases and J by 4 bases, with 7 bases between them. The CDR3 is 11 residues long. The CDR3 loop reads CSATGSYGYTF. The CDR3 coding sequence is TGCAGTGCTACAGGGTCCTATGGCTACACCTTC.

J is TRBJ1-5 and V is TRBV24-1; D unclear. Germline V gene sequence: CDR1 KGHDR, CDR2 SFDVKD. The CDR3 totals 13 residues. Between the trimmed V and J ends, which lost 1 base and 7 bases, there was a span of 7 bases. CDR3 region: CATSDFYGQPQHF. The CDR3 DNA follows: TGTGCCACCAGTGATTTCTATGGACAGCCCCAGCATTTT.